These T cell receptor beta chains were read from a single sample in a study of T cells in Graves' hyperthyroidism and ophthalmopathy. MiXCR, applied by TCRdb to the multiplex PCR reads, yields one record per CDR3 protein. The data show 270,000 or so distinct CDR3 sequences, less than 30% seen once. The sequenced material came from blood. The receptors here all came from a man aged 35 to 55 with Graves' hyperthyroidism that later progressed to Graves' ophthalmopathy. Both conserved end residues are part of each CDR3. A D gene is named only where the DNA matches it firmly. The size entry is marked missing in some rows and otherwise reads once, few, many or a size class.

clone_size j_call d_call v_call cdr3_nt cdr3_aa
NA TRBJ2-7 NA TRBV6-1 TGTGCCAGCAGGGAGGAGGGCAGGGCCTACGAGCAGTACTTC CASREEGRAYEQYF
many TRBJ2-7 TRBD2 TRBV30 TGTGCCTGGAGTCCCTTAGCGGGAGCTTACGAGCAGTACTTC CAWSPLAGAYEQYF
many TRBJ1-2 NA TRBV12-3/TRBV12-4 TGTGCCAGCAGTTTAGCCCCCCGGCCTAACTATGGCTACACCTTC CASSLAPRPNYGYTF
many TRBJ1-2 NA TRBV18 TGTGCCAGCTCACCAAACCCCGGACAGCTTAACTATGGCTACACCTTC CASSPNPGQLNYGYTF
many TRBJ2-5 NA TRBV20-1 TGCAGTGCCCAAGAGCGGGCGCAAGAGACCCAGTACTTC CSAQERAQETQYF
many TRBJ2-2 TRBD2 TRBV6-5 TGTGCCAGCAGCCTTTTAGCGGGGAACACCGGGGAGCTGTTTTTT CASSLLAGNTGELFF
many TRBJ1-4 NA TRBV20-1 TGCAGTGCTAGTGTGGTAACTAATGAAAAACTGTTTTTT CSASVVTNEKLFF
many TRBJ1-1 NA TRBV20-1 TGCAGTGCCCCAATCGACCGCTGGGACACTGAAGCTTTCTTT CSAPIDRWDTEAFF
NA TRBJ2-5 TRBD2 TRBV7-3 TGTGCCAGCAGCCGAGGGACTAGCGGTTACCAAGAGACCCAGTACTTC CASSRGTSGYQETQYF
many TRBJ2-7 TRBD2 TRBV28 TGTGCCAGCAGTCCCCCTGGCGAGCGGGAGGGGTACGAGCAGTACTTC CASSPPGEREGYEQYF
many TRBJ1-1 NA TRBV9 TGTGCCAGCAGCGCCGGACTCGTAATGAACACTGAAGCTTTCTTT CASSAGLVMNTEAFF
many TRBJ2-2 TRBD2 TRBV6-2/TRBV6-3 TGTGCCAGCAGTTATAATCCGTACCGAGCGGGAGGCGAGAACACCGGGGAGCTGTTTTTT CASSYNPYRAGGENTGELFF
many TRBJ2-5 TRBD2 TRBV7-2 TGTGCCAGCAGTTCTAGCGGGAGGGCAGAGACCCAGTACTTC CASSSSGRAETQYF
NA TRBJ2-5 NA TRBV6-2/TRBV6-3 TGTGCCAGCAGTTACTCGATACACCTCCCTGGGGAGACCCAGTACTTC CASSYSIHLPGETQYF
many TRBJ1-2 NA TRBV19 TGTGCCAGTACTGCCCAGCTAAACTATGGCTACACCTTC CASTAQLNYGYTF
many TRBJ1-6 NA TRBV2 TGTGCCAGCAGTGCTCGGGAGGGGACCTATAATTCACCCCTCCACTTT CASSAREGTYNSPLHF
many TRBJ2-7 TRBD1 TRBV12-3/TRBV12-4 TGTGCCAGCAGTCCCCGGGACAGGGGGCGAGGGGAGCAGTACTTC CASSPRDRGRGEQYF
NA TRBJ1-5 NA TRBV28 TGTGCCAGCAGCCCCAATGACAGCAGATATCAGCCCCAGCATTTT CASSPNDSRYQPQHF
NA TRBJ1-1 NA TRBV12-3/TRBV12-4 TGTGCCAGCACCGGGGAGTGGGGCACTGAAGCTTTCTTT CASTGEWGTEAFF
NA TRBJ1-5 NA TRBV12-3/TRBV12-4 TGTGCCAGCAGTTTAGGTCCCCCTCAGCCCCAGCATTTT CASSLGPPQPQHF
few TRBJ2-2 NA TRBV4-1 TGCGCCAGCAGCCAGGGGATTAACACCGGGGAGCTGTTTTTT CASSQGINTGELFF
NA TRBJ2-7 NA TRBV28 TGTGCCAGTATCGGACATATAGGCTCCTACGAGCAGTACTTC CASIGHIGSYEQYF
NA TRBJ1-5 NA TRBV7-8 TGTGCCAGCAGCGGGGACTTCGACAGCAATCAGCCCCAGCATTTT CASSGDFDSNQPQHF
many TRBJ2-5 TRBD1 TRBV20-1 TGCAGTGCTAGAGATCGTAGGACAGGGGTAGAGACCCAGTACTTC CSARDRRTGVETQYF
many TRBJ1-5 NA TRBV7-9 TGTGCCAGCGACCTTGCGGGGAGCAATCAGCCCCAGCATTTT CASDLAGSNQPQHF
many TRBJ2-7 NA TRBV24-1 TGTGCCACCAGTGATTTGCAACACGAGCAGTACTTC CATSDLQHEQYF
many TRBJ2-3 NA TRBV29-1 TGCAGCGTTGAAGATCTCGGTAAAAGCACAGATACGCAGTATTTT CSVEDLGKSTDTQYF
many TRBJ1-2 TRBD1 TRBV2 TGTGCCAGCTACTGGACAGGGCGGGGCTACACCTTC CASYWTGRGYTF
many TRBJ2-1 TRBD2 TRBV6-6 TGTGCCGGGGGGGGGAGTGAGAATGAGCAGTTCTTC CAGGGSENEQFF
many TRBJ2-2 TRBD2 TRBV11-1 TGTGCCAGCAGCACCCCGGGGCGGGAGAGCACCGGGGAGCTGTTTTTT CASSTPGRESTGELFF
NA TRBJ2-7 NA TRBV6-1 TGTGCCAGCAGTGGACAGGGGAGGGTCTACGAGCAGTACTTC CASSGQGRVYEQYF
many TRBJ2-7 TRBD1 TRBV29-1 TGCAGCGTAGGGACAGGGATCGTCGGCGAGCAGTACTTC CSVGTGIVGEQYF
many TRBJ2-5 TRBD1 TRBV5-1 TGCGCCAGCAGCATGGGACAGTACCAAGAGACCCAGTACTTC CASSMGQYQETQYF
many TRBJ2-7 NA TRBV5-1 TGCGCCAGCAGCTTGGGGTTGACATCTAAATCCTACGAGCAGTACTTC CASSLGLTSKSYEQYF
NA TRBJ2-5 TRBD1 TRBV2 TGTGCCAGCAGTGGTAGCAGGGGGCAGGGGGAGACCCAGTACTTC CASSGSRGQGETQYF
many TRBJ2-7 TRBD2 TRBV28 TGTGCCAGCAGTTTAGGTAGCGGGTACGAGCAGTACTTC CASSLGSGYEQYF
NA TRBJ1-1 TRBD1 TRBV7-8 TGTGCCAGCAGCTCCCAGCTGACAGGGATCACTGAAGCTTTCTTT CASSSQLTGITEAFF
many TRBJ2-5 TRBD2 TRBV10-3 TGTGCCATCAGGCTAGCGGATGAAGAGACCCAGTACTTC CAIRLADEETQYF
many TRBJ2-2 NA TRBV7-8 TGTGCCAGCAGCCGACCGACCTTCTGGAACACCGGGGAGCTGTTTTTT CASSRPTFWNTGELFF
NA TRBJ2-5 NA TRBV20-1 TGCAGTGCTGAAGCGGGCAACATTCAAGAGACCCAGTACTTC CSAEAGNIQETQYF
NA TRBJ2-3 TRBD2 TRBV12-3/TRBV12-4 TGTGCCAGCAGCGAGTCAGCGGGGGCGGGATATACGCAGTATTTT CASSESAGAGYTQYF
many TRBJ2-5 TRBD2 TRBV2 TGTGCCAGCAGTAAGCGGGAACTACAAGAGACCCAGTACTTC CASSKRELQETQYF
NA TRBJ2-7 NA TRBV20-1 TGCAGTGCTAGAGCACCGACTAGGCACGAGCAGTACTTC CSARAPTRHEQYF
many TRBJ1-2 NA TRBV6-2/TRBV6-3 TGTGCCAGCAGCCCCTGGGCGAACTATGGCTACACCTTC CASSPWANYGYTF
few TRBJ2-4 NA TRBV7-9 TGTGCCAGCAGCGGATTCCAGGGATTGGAAAACATTCAGTACTTC CASSGFQGLENIQYF
NA TRBJ1-1 TRBD1 TRBV6-5 TGTGCCAGCAGTTACTCGTCCCGGACAGGGGCACCAGCTTTCTTT CASSYSSRTGAPAFF
many TRBJ1-5 TRBD1 TRBV19 TGTGCCAGTAGTGCGAGGGACAGGGGTCTTAGCAATCAGCCCCAGCATTTT CASSARDRGLSNQPQHF
many TRBJ1-2 TRBD1 TRBV20-1 TGCAGTGCTACCGGGACAGGGGGATGGGGCAACTATGGCTACACCTTC CSATGTGGWGNYGYTF
few TRBJ1-1 TRBD1 TRBV20-1 TGCAGTGCTAGAACCGGACAGGGGATAGGCACTGAAGCTTTCTTT CSARTGQGIGTEAFF
NA TRBJ1-2 NA TRBV6-1 TGTGCCAGCAGTCGAGACAGGAACCATGGCTACACCTTC CASSRDRNHGYTF
many TRBJ1-5 NA TRBV19 TGTGCCAGTAGTATTAGGGGCAGCCGGTATGAGCCCCAGCATTTT CASSIRGSRYEPQHF